In its sample, the clone carrying this TCR beta chain was seen many times. The antigen is not known. Recently diagnosed hyperthyroidism of less than 2 months' duration affected patients aged 18 to 65. This specimen comes from a study of T cells in Graves' hyperthyroidism and ophthalmopathy. General observations from the study: Blood held most thyroid clonotypes expanded above 0.001 frequency.

What was amplified from RNA transcripts were TCR beta CDR3 regions. The HTBI primer set was used in a first-round RT-PCR of the TCR CDR3. MiXCR was run by TCRdb on the multiplex PCR reads, yielding one entry per CDR3 protein. The sample consists of 650,000 to 850,000 distinct CDR3 sequences, around 20% of them appearing once. V shed 3 bases, J shed 2 bases, and the junction held 12 bases outside the gene matches. The germline V gene encodes CDR1 SGHTA and CDR2 FQGTGA. CDR3 size: 20 residues. V is TRBV7-3 and J is TRBJ2-3; TRBD2 agrees at 15 bases. The sequencing sample was made of blood. The TCR was taken from a woman aged 50 to 60 with Graves' hyperthyroidism that later progressed to Graves' ophthalmopathy. The CDR3 DNA follows: TGTGCCAGCAGCTTTCGGACTAGCGGGGGGGTAGGGAAATACACAGATACGCAGTATTTT. The encoded protein is CASSFRTSGGVGKYTDTQYF.